The rows below give T cell receptor beta chains drawn from one sample of a study of blood T cell repertoires in COVID-19. Repertoires were generated with immunoSEQ multiplex PCR, while TCRdb's copy carries only in-frame clones and drops some. The table lists more than 20,000 clones, about 89% of them singletons. The specimen was peripheral blood. Receptor source: a human donor with active COVID-19. The donor label of this sample is uncertain. CDR3s include the opening cysteine and the closing phenylalanine or tryptophan. The D gene is left open where the match is weak. Not every row has a clone size; where given, it reads once, few, many or a size class.

-	TRBV4-1	TRBJ2-1	TRBD1	TGCGCCAGCAGCCCCCTCCAAAGACAGGGGGGCTATGAGCAGTTCTTC	CASSPLQRQGGYEQFF
-	TRBV6-6	TRBJ1-5	TRBD1	TGTGCCAGCAGGTTGACAGGGGGCATGAATCAGCCCCAGCATTTT	CASRLTGGMNQPQHF
few	TRBV11-2	TRBJ2-2	-	TGTGCCAGCAGCTCCCGGCGGGGCGCGGTTACCGGGGAGCTGTTTTTT	CASSSRRGAVTGELFF
-	TRBV27	TRBJ2-2	-	TGTGCCAGCAGTTTCAGGGCCGGGGAGCTGTTTTTT	CASSFRAGELFF
-	TRBV7-2	TRBJ2-1	-	TGTGCCAGCAGCCCAATCATGGAGAATGAGCAGTTCTTC	CASSPIMENEQFF
-	TRBV6-5	TRBJ2-7	-	TGTGCCAGCAGCGGGTTGGGTCCCTACGAGCAGTACTTC	CASSGLGPYEQYF
-	TRBV6-6	TRBJ2-5	TRBD2	TGTGCCAGCAGCTGGACTAGCGGTCAAGAGACCCAGTACTTC	CASSWTSGQETQYF
-	TRBV5-1	TRBJ1-6	TRBD1	TGCGCCAGCAGCCTTTACGGGACAGGGGATTCACCCCTCCACTTT	CASSLYGTGDSPLHF
once	TRBV6-5	TRBJ2-2	-	TGTGCCAGCAGTTACCAGGGTTTGGATCCCGGGGAGCTGTTTTTT	CASSYQGLDPGELFF
-	TRBV10-3	TRBJ1-4	-	TGTGCCACCCACAGGGCAGTCGGCGAAAAACTGTTTTTT	CATHRAVGEKLFF
once	TRBV9	TRBJ2-6	-	TGTGCCAGCAGCTCTTTAGGGGGGGCAGAAGGGGCCAACGTCCTGACTTTC	CASSSLGGAEGANVLTF
-	TRBV11-2	TRBJ2-2	TRBD2	TGTGCCAGCAGCCCCCGGGGGGGCTCGGTGAACACCGGGGAGCTGTTTTTT	CASSPRGGSVNTGELFF
-	TRBV28	TRBJ2-1	TRBD1	TGTGCCAGCAAACAGGGGATCTACAATGAGCAGTTCTTC	CASKQGIYNEQFF
-	TRBV13	TRBJ2-1	TRBD2	TGTGCCAGCAGCTTCGACGGACCCGGACTAGCGGGGGAGCAGTTCTTC	CASSFDGPGLAGEQFF
-	TRBV5-4	TRBJ2-1	-	TGTGCCAGCAGCTTTGGAGGGAGCTCCTACAATGAGCAGTTCTTC	CASSFGGSSYNEQFF
-	TRBV7-3	TRBJ1-6	-	TGTGCCAGCAGCTTAATGGGTAGCGCTAATTCACCCCTCCACTTT	CASSLMGSANSPLHF
-	TRBV9	TRBJ2-7	TRBD2	TGTGCCAGCAGCCCCCCCGGCGGGGGGGCCGGGAGGGAGCAGTACTTC	CASSPPGGGAGREQYF
-	TRBV15	TRBJ2-7	-	TGTGCCACCAGCAGAGCCCAGGGAAATTCCTACGAGCAGTACTTC	CATSRAQGNSYEQYF
-	TRBV18	TRBJ1-4	-	TGTGCCAGCTCACCCGGAGTTGAAAAACTGTTTTTT	CASSPGVEKLFF
-	TRBV7-9	TRBJ2-1	TRBD2	TGTGCCAGCAGCCCTGGACTAGCGGGGTACAATGAGCAGTTCTTC	CASSPGLAGYNEQFF
once	TRBV21-1	TRBJ1-6	-	TGTGCCAGCAGCATACGGGGAGGGGACAGGGGTGGATCACCCCTCCACTTT	CASSIRGGDRGGSPLHF
-	TRBV15	TRBJ2-1	TRBD2	TGTGCCACCAGCAGAGGGCTAGCGGGAGTATCCTACAATGAGCAGTTCTTC	CATSRGLAGVSYNEQFF
-	TRBV29-1	TRBJ1-2	-	TGCAGCGTTAGAGGGGACTATTATGGCTACACCTTC	CSVRGDYYGYTF
-	TRBV3-1/TRBV3-2	TRBJ2-1	-	TGTGCCAGCAGCCGGGGAGGAGAGCAGTTCTTC	CASSRGGEQFF
-	TRBV7-2	TRBJ2-2	TRBD2	TGTGCCAGCAGTCGCGCCCTGGCGGGAGGGCCCACCGGGGAGCTGTTTTTT	CASSRALAGGPTGELFF
-	TRBV5-1	TRBJ2-1	-	TGCGCCAGCAGCTTGGGACACCGGAATGAGCAGTTCTTC	CASSLGHRNEQFF
-	TRBV5-4	TRBJ2-2	-	TGTGCCAGCAGCCCTATCCCCTCCGGGTCTTTCACCGGGGAGCTGTTTTTT	CASSPIPSGSFTGELFF
-	TRBV6-1	TRBJ1-1	-	TGTGCCAGCAGTGAATTACAGAACACTGAAGCTTTCTTT	CASSELQNTEAFF
-	TRBV10-2	TRBJ1-5	TRBD1	TGCGCCAGCAAAAACGACAGGGGGCGGAATCAGCCCCAGCATTTT	CASKNDRGRNQPQHF
once	TRBV2	TRBJ1-5	-	TGTGCCAGCAGTGTTTTGACAGGCAATCAGCCCCAGCATTTT	CASSVLTGNQPQHF
-	TRBV6-5	TRBJ1-1	-	TGTGCCAGCAGTTACTCGTACGGGTCCACTGAAGCTTTCTTT	CASSYSYGSTEAFF
-	TRBV18	TRBJ1-2	TRBD1	TGTGCCAGCTCACCACCTCAGACAGGGGGTAACTATGGCTACACCTTC	CASSPPQTGGNYGYTF
-	TRBV7-9	TRBJ2-1	-	TGTGCCAGCAGTCTCAATAGCTACACCAATGAGCAGTTCTTC	CASSLNSYTNEQFF
once	TRBV9	TRBJ2-3	TRBD2	TGTGCCAGCAGCCCGGGGACTACCAGCGGGAGCACAGATACGCAGTATTTT	CASSPGTTSGSTDTQYF
-	TRBV28	TRBJ1-1	-	TGTGCCAGCAGTTCCCTCGCTAGGCGAGAAGCTTTCTTT	CASSSLARREAFF
-	TRBV27	TRBJ2-5	TRBD2	TGTGCCAGCAAGCTAGCGGGAGAAGAGACCCAGTACTTC	CASKLAGEETQYF
-	TRBV6-1	TRBJ1-2	TRBD1	TGTGCCAGCAGTGAGGGACAGCCCGGTAATGGCTACACCTTC	CASSEGQPGNGYTF
-	TRBV19	TRBJ2-2	TRBD1	TGTGCCAGTAGTAACCCAGGGGGCGGTCGGGGCACCGGGGAGCTGTTTTTT	CASSNPGGGRGTGELFF
once	TRBV19	TRBJ2-1	-	TGTGCCAGTAGTATAGGCGGCAGTTACAATGAGCAGTTCTTC	CASSIGGSYNEQFF
-	TRBV5-6	TRBJ2-5	TRBD1	TGTGCCAGCAGCCGTGGACAGGGAGTAAATCCGTACCAAGAGACCCAGTACTTC	CASSRGQGVNPYQETQYF
-	TRBV28	TRBJ1-2	-	TGTGCCAGCAGTTTATCTTCCTCTAGCTATGGCTACACCTTC	CASSLSSSSYGYTF
-	TRBV4-2	TRBJ2-1	TRBD2	TGTGCCAGCAGCCATCTCCAAGCAGCGGGGGATTACAATGAGCAGTTCTTC	CASSHLQAAGDYNEQFF
-	TRBV3-1/TRBV3-2	TRBJ2-3	TRBD1	TGTGCCAGCAGCCCCCACCATCGACAGGGTAGGGGCACAGATACGCAGTATTTT	CASSPHHRQGRGTDTQYF